This TCR beta chain comes out of a study of T cell clonotyping in hematopoietic cell transplantation. Findings and caveats of the study: Without cell sorting, CD4 versus CD8 contributions remain unresolved.

A few counts support this clone. Its antigen remains unidentified. The sample's time point: recipient sample about 28 days before transplant, after cytoreduction. Profiled with immunoSEQ multiplex PCR; TCRdb holds only in-frame clones, not every one. This sample carries under 35,000 clones, over 60% of them seen once, and the ten largest clones take 5% to 6.5%. This receptor was identified in a man in his forties or fifties with myelodysplastic syndrome. Some clones in this sample may be carry-over from other donors' samples. The sequencing here drew on peripheral blood mononuclear cells, taken before stem cell transplant.

The CDR3 coding sequence is TGTGCCAGCAGCCCGCGACTAGCCACCGGGGAGCTGTTTTTT. It translates to CASSPRLATGELFF. J is TRBJ2-2 and V is TRBV2; 7 positions agree with TRBD2. The germline gives CDR1 SNHLY, CDR2 FYNNEI. CDR3 length equals 14 residues. Losses at the gene ends were 6 bases for V and 4 bases for J; bases not matched to a gene: 5.